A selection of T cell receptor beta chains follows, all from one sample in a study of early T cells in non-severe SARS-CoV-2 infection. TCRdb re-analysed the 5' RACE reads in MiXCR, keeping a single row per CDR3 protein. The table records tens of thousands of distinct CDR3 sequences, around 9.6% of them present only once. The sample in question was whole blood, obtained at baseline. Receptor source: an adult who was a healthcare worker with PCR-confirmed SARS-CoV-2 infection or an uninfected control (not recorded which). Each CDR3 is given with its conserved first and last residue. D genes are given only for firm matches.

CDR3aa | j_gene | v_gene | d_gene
CASSLNFLQGPREQYF | TRBJ2-7 | TRBV12-3/TRBV12-4 | NA
CASTPGQGLEAFF | TRBJ1-1 | TRBV10-2 | TRBD1
CASSPRVTPETQYF | TRBJ2-5 | TRBV9 | NA
CASSLAPGLAGAGQFF | TRBJ2-1 | TRBV11-2 | TRBD2
CASSPHKGVMNTEAFF | TRBJ1-1 | TRBV18 | NA
CASSKGHREIRVANEQFF | TRBJ2-1 | TRBV21-1 | NA
CASSPAGTVRYGYTF | TRBJ1-2 | TRBV7-2 | TRBD1
CSARDRAGGLSQPQHF | TRBJ1-5 | TRBV20-1 | TRBD1
CASSAWGGVTDTQYF | TRBJ2-3 | TRBV11-2 | TRBD2
CASSQELSVNYGYTF | TRBJ1-2 | TRBV4-3 | NA
CASSPGGQGISRKLFF | TRBJ1-4 | TRBV7-8 | TRBD1
CASSLWVEPQHF | TRBJ1-5 | TRBV7-9 | NA
CASSLTSGSTDTQYF | TRBJ2-3 | TRBV5-1 | NA
CASRLSLPNEQFF | TRBJ2-1 | TRBV6-1 | NA
CSARKGVENTIYF | TRBJ1-3 | TRBV20-1 | NA
CASSLNSLPSEKLFF | TRBJ1-4 | TRBV12-3/TRBV12-4 | NA
CASSAELAGGGGEQFF | TRBJ2-1 | TRBV7-3 | TRBD2
CASSGGDRGETQYF | TRBJ2-5 | TRBV11-2 | TRBD1
CASSTRNTIYF | TRBJ1-3 | TRBV14 | NA
CASSLFRDNTEAFF | TRBJ1-1 | TRBV5-1 | NA
CSVDFQTGYNEQFF | TRBJ2-1 | TRBV29-1 | NA
CASSFQENTEAFF | TRBJ1-1 | TRBV7-6 | NA
CASSLGTGGSKLFF | TRBJ1-4 | TRBV28 | TRBD1
CASSLTESSYEQYF | TRBJ2-7 | TRBV7-9 | NA
CASSFRMWEQFF | TRBJ2-1 | TRBV7-9 | NA
CSARTRGEETQYF | TRBJ2-5 | TRBV20-1 | NA
CASKGDSNYGYTF | TRBJ1-2 | TRBV28 | TRBD1
CASSQDWGSYTEAFF | TRBJ1-1 | TRBV4-3 | NA
CASSAPQGQPQHF | TRBJ1-5 | TRBV12-3/TRBV12-4 | NA
CASSLLGQIPEEQYF | TRBJ2-7 | TRBV7-2 | TRBD1